This T cell receptor beta chain was captured by sequencing in a study of shared clonotypes between healthy human individuals. Whole-study context: Researchers assigned three CD4 naive, three CD4 memory, two CD8 naive and one CD8 memory plate to each donor.

The sample holds one count of this clone. Donors, without exception, were Caucasian adults residing in Nashville, Tennessee. Into CD45RA+ naive and CD45RA-negative memory subsets, the CD4+ cells were split. Generated by immunoSEQ multiplex PCR, the TCRdb table keeps only in-frame clones and is missing some. Of around 2.1 million clones in the sample, roughly 95% were seen once. Sequencing was done on a sample of naive CD4+ T cells sorted from blood. Subset defined: CD45RA+ positively selected. This sequence originates from a man younger than 35 in good health.

DNA of the CDR3: TGTGCCATCACGGCCGATGGAAACTATGGCTACACCTTC. Protein sequence: CAITADGNYGYTF. The chain carries TRBV10-3 and TRBJ1-2; no clear D. This CDR3 contains 13 residues. Trimming removed 7 bases from V and 2 bases from J, with 11 bases in between. Germline CDR1 reads ENHRY; CDR2 reads SYGVKD.